Listed below are T cell receptor beta chains from one sample, sequenced in a study of blood T cell repertoires in COVID-19. Method: immunoSEQ multiplex PCR; TCRdb's copy keeps in-frame clones and lacks some. The table shows just under 300,000 clones, with around 84% occurring only once. Sequenced: peripheral blood. These receptors were taken from a man between 65 and 85 years old with acute or convalescent COVID-19. CDR3s include the opening cysteine and the closing phenylalanine or tryptophan. Each record gives: D gene, J gene, V gene, clone size, CDR3 DNA, CDR3 protein. A D gene is named only where the DNA matches it firmly. The size entry is marked missing in some rows and otherwise reads once, few, many or a size class.

d_call: TRBD1
j_call: TRBJ1-1
v_call: TRBV24-1
clone_size: .
cdr3_nt: TGTGCCACCAGGGGAGTCGGGACAGGGAACACTGAAGCTTTCTTT
cdr3_aa: CATRGVGTGNTEAFF

d_call: .
j_call: TRBJ2-5
v_call: TRBV5-1
clone_size: .
cdr3_nt: TGCGCCAGCAGCTTGCAGGAGACCCAGTACTTC
cdr3_aa: CASSLQETQYF

d_call: .
j_call: TRBJ2-7
v_call: TRBV12-5
clone_size: .
cdr3_nt: TGTGCTAGTGGGGCCCCAGGGGGGAGGTCCTACGAGCAGTACTTC
cdr3_aa: CASGAPGGRSYEQYF

d_call: TRBD2
j_call: TRBJ2-1
v_call: TRBV4-2
clone_size: .
cdr3_nt: TGTGCCAGCAGCCAAGCCCGACGGGGGGGAGGGAACGGTGAGCAGTTCTTC
cdr3_aa: CASSQARRGGGNGEQFF

d_call: TRBD2
j_call: TRBJ2-1
v_call: TRBV3-1/TRBV3-2
clone_size: .
cdr3_nt: TGTGCCAGCAGTCCATGGACTAGCGGCTTCTACAATGAGCAGTTCTTC
cdr3_aa: CASSPWTSGFYNEQFF

d_call: TRBD2
j_call: TRBJ2-3
v_call: TRBV3-1/TRBV3-2
clone_size: .
cdr3_nt: TGTGCCAGCAGCCAGCCGAGGTTAGCTAGCGGGAGGCGCACAGATACGCAGTATTTT
cdr3_aa: CASSQPRLASGRRTDTQYF

d_call: TRBD2
j_call: TRBJ2-5
v_call: TRBV9
clone_size: .
cdr3_nt: TGTGCCAGCAGCGTACGCCTGGGGAGGGGACAAGAGACCCAGTACTTC
cdr3_aa: CASSVRLGRGQETQYF

d_call: TRBD1
j_call: TRBJ2-3
v_call: TRBV18
clone_size: .
cdr3_nt: TGTGCCAGCTCACTCTCGGGACAGGGTGGGACAGATACGCAGTATTTT
cdr3_aa: CASSLSGQGGTDTQYF

d_call: TRBD1
j_call: TRBJ2-3
v_call: TRBV5-1
clone_size: .
cdr3_nt: TGCGCCAGCAGCGGGGGACAGCTCACAGATACGCAGTATTTT
cdr3_aa: CASSGGQLTDTQYF

d_call: TRBD2
j_call: TRBJ2-7
v_call: TRBV15
clone_size: .
cdr3_nt: TGTGCCACTGGTAAAGCGGGAGGGTTTTACGAGCAGTACTTC
cdr3_aa: CATGKAGGFYEQYF

d_call: TRBD2
j_call: TRBJ2-5
v_call: TRBV4-2
clone_size: .
cdr3_nt: TGTGCCAGCAGCCAAGTAGGAGCGGGGGGGCCGAGGGAGACCCAGTACTTC
cdr3_aa: CASSQVGAGGPRETQYF

d_call: .
j_call: TRBJ2-1
v_call: TRBV4-3
clone_size: .
cdr3_nt: TGCGCCAGCAGCCAAGCCACCGGCTACAGTGTTGAGCAGTTCTTC
cdr3_aa: CASSQATGYSVEQFF

d_call: .
j_call: TRBJ2-5
v_call: TRBV14
clone_size: .
cdr3_nt: TGTGCCAGCAGCCTGGGGCTCCAAGAGACCCAGTACTTC
cdr3_aa: CASSLGLQETQYF

d_call: TRBD1
j_call: TRBJ2-2
v_call: TRBV5-4
clone_size: .
cdr3_nt: TGTGCCAGCAGCCGAGGACAGGGGGCGGACACCGGGGAGCTGTTTTTT
cdr3_aa: CASSRGQGADTGELFF

d_call: TRBD1
j_call: TRBJ2-3
v_call: TRBV7-9
clone_size: .
cdr3_nt: TGTGCCAGCAGCACTTGGGACAGGGAACCAGATACGCAGTATTTT
cdr3_aa: CASSTWDREPDTQYF

d_call: TRBD2
j_call: TRBJ2-7
v_call: TRBV7-8
clone_size: .
cdr3_nt: TGTGCCAGCAGCTTAGCGGAGGCGGGAGGCCGATACGAGCAGTACTTC
cdr3_aa: CASSLAEAGGRYEQYF

d_call: .
j_call: TRBJ1-6
v_call: TRBV7-2
clone_size: .
cdr3_nt: TGTGCCAGCAGCTTAGTGGGGGGGGGCTCGTCCTATAATTCACCCCTCCACTTT
cdr3_aa: CASSLVGGGSSYNSPLHF

d_call: .
j_call: TRBJ2-7
v_call: TRBV9
clone_size: .
cdr3_nt: TGTGCCAGCAGCGTAGCCCCGGACGGGGATCAGTACTTC
cdr3_aa: CASSVAPDGDQYF

d_call: TRBD1
j_call: TRBJ1-4
v_call: TRBV5-4
clone_size: .
cdr3_nt: TGTGCCAGCAGCGTGGGACAGACAACTAATGAAAAACTGTTTTTT
cdr3_aa: CASSVGQTTNEKLFF

d_call: .
j_call: TRBJ1-5
v_call: TRBV6-2/TRBV6-3
clone_size: .
cdr3_nt: TGTGCCAGCAGTGCCTACAGGGTCTGGGATCAGCCCCAGCATTTT
cdr3_aa: CASSAYRVWDQPQHF

d_call: .
j_call: TRBJ1-5
v_call: TRBV10-3
clone_size: few
cdr3_nt: TGTGCCATCAGTGAGTCGCGCTTACGGACTCTCAATCAGCCCCAGCATTTT
cdr3_aa: CAISESRLRTLNQPQHF

d_call: TRBD1
j_call: TRBJ1-1
v_call: TRBV10-3
clone_size: .
cdr3_nt: TGTGCCATCGGGGAGACAGGGCCGAACACTGAAGCTTTCTTT
cdr3_aa: CAIGETGPNTEAFF

d_call: .
j_call: TRBJ2-1
v_call: TRBV7-8
clone_size: .
cdr3_nt: TGTGCCAGCAGCTTAAATTCGGCCTACAATGAGCAGTTCTTC
cdr3_aa: CASSLNSAYNEQFF

d_call: TRBD2
j_call: TRBJ2-2
v_call: TRBV7-3
clone_size: .
cdr3_nt: TGTGCCAGCAGCCGGGGGGGTCCCGGGGAGCTGTTTTTT
cdr3_aa: CASSRGGPGELFF

d_call: TRBD1
j_call: TRBJ2-7
v_call: TRBV6-5
clone_size: .
cdr3_nt: TGTGCCAGCAGTTACTCGACAGGGGGACCCTACGAGCAGTACTTC
cdr3_aa: CASSYSTGGPYEQYF

d_call: .
j_call: TRBJ2-3
v_call: TRBV2
clone_size: .
cdr3_nt: TGTGCCGAGGCCGGCATCACAGATACGCAGTATTTT
cdr3_aa: CAEAGITDTQYF

d_call: .
j_call: TRBJ2-7
v_call: TRBV2
clone_size: .
cdr3_nt: TGTGCCAGCAGAACAACCTACGAGCAGTACTTC
cdr3_aa: CASRTTYEQYF

d_call: .
j_call: TRBJ1-1
v_call: TRBV3-1/TRBV3-2
clone_size: .
cdr3_nt: TGTGCCAGCAGCCTAAGCGGGGGCGGCACTGAAGCTTTCTTT
cdr3_aa: CASSLSGGGTEAFF

d_call: TRBD2
j_call: TRBJ2-3
v_call: TRBV5-1
clone_size: .
cdr3_nt: TGCGCCAGCAGCGGCTTAGCGGGGGCAGATACGCAGTATTTT
cdr3_aa: CASSGLAGADTQYF

d_call: .
j_call: TRBJ2-4
v_call: TRBV7-9
clone_size: .
cdr3_nt: TGTGCCAGCAGCCGGACGGTGCCAGGGGACATTCAGTACTTC
cdr3_aa: CASSRTVPGDIQYF

d_call: TRBD1
j_call: TRBJ2-7
v_call: TRBV7-2
clone_size: .
cdr3_nt: TGTGCCAGCAGCCCGGGGAACCCCGGACAGGGCAGCGAGCAGTACTTC
cdr3_aa: CASSPGNPGQGSEQYF

d_call: TRBD2
j_call: TRBJ2-1
v_call: TRBV24-1
clone_size: .
cdr3_nt: TGTGCCACCAGTGATGGATGGTCCGGGACTAGCGGGCCCTACAATGAGCAGTTCTTC
cdr3_aa: CATSDGWSGTSGPYNEQFF

d_call: TRBD2
j_call: TRBJ2-5
v_call: TRBV28
clone_size: .
cdr3_nt: TGTGCCAGCAGTCCACTAGCGGGAGGGGGTCAAGAGACCCAGTACTTC
cdr3_aa: CASSPLAGGGQETQYF

d_call: .
j_call: TRBJ2-7
v_call: TRBV3-1/TRBV3-2
clone_size: .
cdr3_nt: TGTGCCAGCGGCGGAGGATACGAGCAGTACTTC
cdr3_aa: CASGGGYEQYF

d_call: .
j_call: TRBJ2-1
v_call: TRBV28
clone_size: .
cdr3_nt: TGTGCCAGCAGTTTACAGGGGGAGCAGTTCTTC
cdr3_aa: CASSLQGEQFF

d_call: .
j_call: TRBJ2-3
v_call: TRBV19
clone_size: .
cdr3_nt: TGTGCCAGTAGTATTTTCCCGGGATTTTATACGCAGTATTTT
cdr3_aa: CASSIFPGFYTQYF

d_call: .
j_call: TRBJ1-6
v_call: TRBV19
clone_size: .
cdr3_nt: TGTGCCAGTAGTATATACGGACAGAGCTCCTATAATTCACCCCTCCACTTT
cdr3_aa: CASSIYGQSSYNSPLHF

d_call: .
j_call: TRBJ1-2
v_call: TRBV5-6
clone_size: .
cdr3_nt: TGTGCCAGCAGCTTGAATCACTTGGTTTTCTATGGCTACACCTTC
cdr3_aa: CASSLNHLVFYGYTF

d_call: .
j_call: TRBJ1-1
v_call: TRBV5-1
clone_size: .
cdr3_nt: TGCGCCAGCACATCACAGCCGCTGAACACTGAAGCTTTCTTT
cdr3_aa: CASTSQPLNTEAFF